This passage covers 32 T cell receptor beta chains from one sample sequenced in a study of blood T cell repertoires in COVID-19. The method was immunoSEQ multiplex PCR; TCRdb's version includes in-frame clones alone and lacks a portion of them. The sample consists of 200,000 to 300,000 clones, over 75% of them appearing once. Sequences were obtained from PBMCs or T cells enriched from blood (not recorded which). Source of these receptors: a man between 35 and 55 years old who had recovered from COVID-19.

The V and J genes are TRBV20-1 and TRBJ2-5; D call uncertain. The V gene's germline CDR1 is DFQATT and CDR2 SNEGSKA (reference sequence). The CDR3 sequence is 11 residues long. V lost 6 bases and J lost 4, with 9 bases in between. The CDR3 sequence: CSAITRETQYF. The CDR3 coding sequence is TGCAGTGCCATCACGCGAGAGACCCAGTACTTC.

V and J are TRBV4-1 and TRBJ2-3, with TRBD2 as a possible D gene (5 bases). The CDR3 has 15 amino acids. The germline V gene has CDR1 MGHRA and CDR2 YSYEKL. Trimming pared 0 bases from V and 4 bases from J, leaving 11 bases between. The CDR3: CASSQDALRADTQYF. DNA for the CDR3: TGCGCCAGCAGCCAAGACGCACTGCGGGCAGATACGCAGTATTTT.

The chain links TRBV27 to TRBJ2-3; 12 nucleotides match TRBD2. Germline CDR1 MNHEY, CDR2 SMNVEV (reference sequence). CDR3 length equals 19 residues. With 7 bases clipped from V and 3 bases from J, the junction kept 17 bases outside the gene matches. This CDR3 reads CASNTRVLAGGLWTDTQYF. The CDR3, as DNA: TGTGCCAGCAACACTAGGGTCCTAGCGGGGGGGCTCTGGACAGATACGCAGTATTTT.

The gene calls are TRBV10-3 and TRBJ2-6; tentatively, D is TRBD2 (6 bases). V lost 2 bases and J 4 bases, leaving 15 bases between the germline ends. Per germline, CDR1 ENHRY and CDR2 SYGVKD. This CDR3 region has 17 residues. CDR3 loop: CAISEGRNSWGANVLTF. The CDR3 coding sequence is TGTGCCATCAGTGAGGGGAGGAACTCTTGGGGGGCCAACGTCCTGACTTTC.

The CDR3 loop is CASSFGGGSSNQPQHF. The CDR3 DNA is TGTGCCAGCAGCTTTGGGGGGGGATCGAGCAATCAGCCCCAGCATTTT. The chain carries TRBV5-4 and TRBJ1-5, with D maybe TRBD1 (5 bases). V was cut by 2 bases and J by 1 base, with 13 bases left in between. Looked up from germline, CDR1 is SGHNT and CDR2 is YYREEE (reference sequence). The CDR3 covers 16 residues.

The rearrangement joins TRBV7-2 to TRBJ2-5; D is ambiguous. V gave up 4 bases and J gave up 4 bases, with 10 bases separating them. The CDR3 runs 13 residues. Germline lookup yields CDR1 SGHTA and CDR2 FQGNSA. The CDR3 DNA is TGTGCCAGCAGCTCCCCGGTTCCAGAGACCCAGTACTTC. It specifies CASSSPVPETQYF.

This sequence joins TRBV27 and TRBJ2-5; 8 bases are shared with TRBD2. J gave up 5 bases and V 6 bases, and 8 bases lay outside the gene matches. CDR3 size: 14 residues. Germline CDR1 reads MNHEY; CDR2 reads SMNVEV (reference sequence). CDR3 region: CASRAAGARETQYF. As DNA, the CDR3 is TGTGCCAGCAGGGCAGCGGGAGCGAGGGAGACCCAGTACTTC.

This chain joins TRBV27 and TRBJ2-5; D possibly corresponds to TRBD1 (5 bases). The V and J ends lost 2 bases and 3 bases respectively, with 16 bases between them. CDR1 and CDR2 from the germline V gene are MNHEY and SMNVEV (reference sequence). There are 16 residues in the CDR3. The CDR3 loop reads CASSLGVQAIKETQYF. CDR3 DNA sequence: TGTGCCAGCAGTTTAGGAGTACAGGCGATCAAAGAGACCCAGTACTTC.

The CDR3 nucleotides read TGCGCCAGCACACAGGGGTACCCGAACACCGGGGAGCTGTTTTTT. Its translation is CASTQGYPNTGELFF. The rearrangement joins TRBV5-1 to TRBJ2-2; 7 nucleotides line up with TRBD1. This CDR3 has 15 amino acids. V was pared by 6 bases and J by 0 bases, with 5 bases of the junction left unmatched. In germline, CDR1 is SGHRS, CDR2 YFSETQ.

V usage is TRBV5-4 and J usage is TRBJ1-2; TRBD1 matches 10 bases. The CDR3 length is 18 residues. V lost 3 bases to trimming and J lost 0 bases; unmatched junction nucleotides: 11. Germline V gives CDR1 SGHNT, CDR2 YYREEE (reference sequence). The CDR3 region has the DNA TGTGCCAGCAGCTCTCCGGCGGGACAGGGGCCCTCTAACTATGGCTACACCTTC. This encodes CASSSPAGQGPSNYGYTF.

The chain couples TRBV25-1 to TRBJ2-1; the D gene is possibly TRBD2 (5 bases). CDR1 and CDR2 from the germline V gene are MGHDK and SYGVNS. The germline V and J ends were trimmed by 6 bases and 7 bases, with 13 bases remaining between them. This CDR3 is 13 amino acids long. The CDR3 protein is CASRKPTSNEQFF. For the CDR3, the DNA is TGTGCCAGCAGAAAACCAACTAGTAATGAGCAGTTCTTC.

This chain uses TRBV7-2 with TRBJ1-2; 9 positions match TRBD1. Germline V CDR1 and CDR2: SGHTA, FQGNSA. V dropped 2 bases and J dropped 6; count of bases not matched to a gene: 4. The CDR3 is 14 amino acids. CDR3 sequence (DNA): TGTGCCAGCAGCTTAAGGAGGACAGGGGATGGCTACACCTTC. This codes for CASSLRRTGDGYTF.

V is TRBV25-1 and J is TRBJ2-7; TRBD2 matches 7 bases. V was clipped by 2 bases and J by 4 bases; unmatched bases: 5. This CDR3 contains 14 residues. In germline, CDR1 is MGHDK, CDR2 SYGVNS. CDR3 amino acids: CASSEASGEYEQYF. CDR3 nucleotides: TGTGCCAGCAGTGAAGCTAGCGGAGAATACGAGCAGTACTTC.

The genes are TRBV6-6 and TRBJ1-1; unclear D gene. The CDR3 is made up of 15 amino acids. Deletions cut 2 bases from V and 0 bases from J, with 10 bases between. Per the germline V gene, CDR1 is MNHNY and CDR2 is SVGAGI (reference sequence). The CDR3 is CASSYISGMNTEAFF. The CDR3 nucleotides are TGTGCCAGCAGTTACATCTCGGGTATGAACACTGAAGCTTTCTTT.

The rearrangement uses TRBV5-4 and TRBJ2-7; 8 bases line up with TRBD1. Germline CDR1 is SGHNT and CDR2 is YYREEE (reference sequence). V was clipped by 4 bases and J by 3 bases; unmatched bases: 9. This CDR3 comprises 15 residues. The CDR3 DNA is TGTGCCAGCAGCCCCCAAAAGGACAGGGTCTACGAGCAGTACTTC. Residues: CASSPQKDRVYEQYF.

The CDR3 here is CASSLDGRANTEAFF. DNA of the CDR3: TGTGCCAGCAGCTTAGACGGCAGGGCTAACACTGAAGCTTTCTTT. The V and J genes are TRBV11-1 and TRBJ1-1; tentatively, D is TRBD1 (5 bases). Trimming removed 1 base from V and 2 bases from J, with 11 bases in between. This CDR3 contains 15 residues. Per the germline V gene, CDR1 is SGHAT and CDR2 is FQDESV (reference sequence).

Comment on this clone: Other DNA sequences in this specimen translate into the identical CDR3. The chain couples TRBV18 to TRBJ2-7; 10 bases map to TRBD2. The CDR3 totals 15 residues. V shed 0 bases, J shed 5 bases, and the junction held 4 bases outside the gene matches. CDR1 is KGHSH and CDR2 is LQKENI in the germline V gene. The CDR3 coding sequence is TGTGCCAGCTCACCACCAGGGCTAGCGGGAGACGAGCAGTACTTC. It codes for CASSPPGLAGDEQYF.

The V and J genes are TRBV4-2 and TRBJ2-7; tentative D call: TRBD2 (7 bases). Germline lookup yields CDR1 LGHNA and CDR2 YNFKEQ. The CDR3 has 14 residues. Trimming left V 3 bases short and J 3 bases short, with 12 bases between. The CDR3 nucleotides are TGTGCCAGCAGCCATTCAGGGGAGGGCTACGAGCAGTACTTC. Translation gives CASSHSGEGYEQYF.

The chain has TRBV5-1 and TRBJ1-1; TRBD1 might be the D (5 bases). Trimming cost V 5 bases and J 1 base, with 6 bases left between them. Germline V gene data show CDR1 as SGHRS and CDR2 as YFSETQ. The CDR3 length is 12 residues. Here the CDR3 DNA reads TGCGCCAGCAGAAGGGGGAACACTGAAGCTTTCTTT. Its protein product is CASRRGNTEAFF.

The J gene is TRBJ2-1, the V gene TRBV7-2; TRBD2 aligns across 7 bases. Germline V CDR1 and CDR2: SGHTA, FQGNSA. V was clipped by 4 bases and J by 5 bases; unmatched bases: 8. The CDR3 length is 15 residues. The DNA of the CDR3 is TGTGCCAGCAGCTCCCCCCCGGGAGGCAACAATGAGCAGTTCTTC. It codes for CASSSPPGGNNEQFF.

The CDR3 sequence: CASSQELPGAGTEAFF. CDR3 DNA sequence: TGCGCCAGCAGCCAAGAATTGCCAGGGGCAGGCACTGAAGCTTTCTTT. This sequence joins TRBV4-3 and TRBJ1-1; tentative D call: TRBD1 (6 bases). This CDR3 comprises 16 residues. V was clipped by 0 bases and J by 4 bases, with 15 bases between them. Germline-derived CDR1 and CDR2 are LGHNA and YSLEER.

CDR3: CASSQSWTGLKNTEAFF. The CDR3 nucleotides read TGCGCCAGCAGCCAATCTTGGACAGGCCTGAAGAACACTGAAGCTTTCTTT. The chain joins TRBV4-1 to TRBJ1-1; TRBD1 aligns across 7 bases. The germline gives CDR1 MGHRA, CDR2 YSYEKL. Trimming took 2 bases from V and 1 from J; bases not matched to a gene: 10. There are 17 residues in the CDR3.

The chain couples TRBV23-1 to TRBJ2-2; 7 positions agree with TRBD2. TRBV23-1 is given ORF status, its function remaining uncertain. The CDR3 is made up of 18 amino acids. With 2 bases clipped from V and 1 base from J, the junction kept 10 bases outside the gene matches. This CDR3 reads CASSQGRVPPWNTGELFF. Here the CDR3 DNA reads TGCGCCAGCAGTCAAGGGAGGGTCCCGCCCTGGAACACCGGGGAGCTGTTTTTT.

This rearrangement joins TRBV6-5 to TRBJ2-7, with no clear D. The germline gives CDR1 MNHEY, CDR2 SVGAGI. V was clipped by 0 bases and J by 0 bases, with 12 bases between them. The length of the CDR3 is 16 residues. The DNA of the CDR3 is TGTGCCAGCAGTTACTCGACGTACGGAGCCTCCTACGAGCAGTACTTC. Amino acid sequence: CASSYSTYGASYEQYF.

The chain carries TRBV7-2 and TRBJ1-1, with 8 positions matching TRBD1. Germline assignment: CDR1 SGHTA and CDR2 FQGNSA. V lost 5 bases, J lost 5 bases, and 10 bases stayed unmatched. There are 15 residues in the CDR3. This chain's CDR3 is CASSPIRQGYTEAFF. The CDR3 DNA sequence: TGTGCCAGCAGCCCGATTCGACAGGGGTATACTGAAGCTTTCTTT.

The chain couples TRBV12-5 to TRBJ2-7; no clear D. V lost 5 bases and J lost 6, with 17 bases in between. There are 14 residues in the CDR3. From germline, CDR1 is LGHNT and CDR2 FRNRAP. The CDR3 region is CASGPGQVSGEQYF. DNA for the CDR3: TGTGCTAGTGGTCCCGGCCAGGTCTCTGGCGAGCAGTACTTC.

The rearrangement uses TRBV18 and TRBJ2-6; a weak D match, TRBD1 (5 bases). The V end lost 6 bases, the J end lost 0 bases, and 9 bases lay between the germline ends. From germline, CDR1 is KGHSH and CDR2 LQKENI. This CDR3 is built from 15 residues. The CDR3 protein is CASSLQVSGANVLTF. CDR3 nucleotide sequence: TGTGCCAGCTCTCTACAGGTCTCTGGGGCCAACGTCCTGACTTTC.

DNA of the CDR3: TGTGCCAGCAGTCCCAGCGGGAGGATTCCCTACAATGAGCAGTTCTTC. Its protein product is CASSPSGRIPYNEQFF. The genes are TRBV28 and TRBJ2-1; 9 bases map to TRBD2. Germline loops: CDR1 MDHEN, CDR2 SYDVKM. There are 16 residues in the CDR3. Unmatched junction bases numbered 7, after V lost 5 bases and J lost 2 bases.

The chain combines TRBV4-2 with TRBJ2-2; D is possibly TRBD1 (5 bases). This CDR3 has 15 amino acids. CDR1 is LGHNA and CDR2 is YNFKEQ in the germline V gene. V was shortened by 2 bases and J by 4 bases, with 11 bases between the two germline ends. This CDR3 is CASSQSRASTGELFF. Written as DNA, the CDR3 is TGTGCCAGCAGCCAAAGCAGGGCGAGCACCGGGGAGCTGTTTTTT.

The rearrangement uses TRBV12-5 and TRBJ2-7, with TRBD2 matching 8 bases. From germline, CDR1 is LGHNT and CDR2 FRNRAP. The CDR3 has 13 amino acids. V was clipped by 11 bases and J by 3 bases; unmatched bases: 9. This CDR3 reads CAGGPGTSYEQYF. The CDR3 DNA is TGTGCTGGGGGACCCGGGACTAGCTACGAGCAGTACTTC.

The V and J genes are TRBV9 and TRBJ2-1; 10 bases match TRBD2. CDR1 SGDLS and CDR2 YYNGEE come from the germline V gene. V lost 0 bases to trimming and J lost 9 bases; unmatched junction nucleotides: 6. The CDR3 is made up of 15 amino acids. The CDR3 is CASSVGSSGGSEQFF. For the CDR3, the DNA is TGTGCCAGCAGCGTAGGCTCTAGCGGGGGAAGTGAGCAGTTCTTC.

CDR3 sequence (DNA): TGTGCCAGCTCCTTGGGGGGTAGCGGCCAAGAGACCCAGTACTTC. The encoded protein is CASSLGGSGQETQYF. This rearrangement joins TRBV18 to TRBJ2-5; weak D call: TRBD2 (6 bases). V dropped 6 bases and J dropped 1 base, with 15 bases sitting between them. This CDR3 spans 15 amino acids. CDR1 is KGHSH and CDR2 is LQKENI in the germline V gene.